Listed below are T cell receptor beta chains from one sample, sequenced in a study of T cell changes during pregnancy in multiple sclerosis. Libraries were prepared by immunoSEQ multiplex PCR; TCRdb keeps only in-frame clonotypes and omits some of them. The sample contains about 48,000 clones, just over 85% of which appear only once. The specimen comprised CD4+ T cells from peripheral blood mononuclear cells, sampled in the second trimester of pregnancy. The receptors derive from a female donor with multiple sclerosis, enrolled in a pregnancy study. Both conserved end residues are part of each CDR3. The order of the fields is D gene, V gene, clone size, J gene, CDR3 DNA, CDR3 protein. The D gene is left open where the match is weak. Clone size, where shown, is once, few, many, or a class for clones that have expanded.

.,TRBV6-6,few,TRBJ2-7,TGTGCCAGCAGCATGGGAGGTCAGAGCTCCTACGAGCAGTACTTC,CASSMGGQSSYEQYF
.,TRBV2,.,TRBJ2-3,TGTGCCAGCAGTGGAACCCGCACAAGCACAGATACGCAGTATTTT,CASSGTRTSTDTQYF
TRBD2,TRBV4-1,.,TRBJ2-7,TGCGCCAGCAGCCCTGGACTAGCGGCCTCCTACGAGCAGTACTTC,CASSPGLAASYEQYF
TRBD1,TRBV2,.,TRBJ2-1,TGTGCCAGCAGTGTGACAGGGGGTCTCTCCTACAATGAGCAGTTCTTC,CASSVTGGLSYNEQFF
.,TRBV6-5,few,TRBJ2-1,TGTGCCAGCAGTAGCGGGTCCGGCACCTACAATGAGCAGTTCTTC,CASSSGSGTYNEQFF
.,TRBV5-1,.,TRBJ1-1,TGCGCCAGCAGCGTAACGGGGGGCACTGAAGCTTTCTTT,CASSVTGGTEAFF
TRBD1,TRBV29-1,.,TRBJ1-5,TGCAGCGTAGCCGGGACAGCCGATAATCAGCCCCAGCATTTT,CSVAGTADNQPQHF
.,TRBV5-1,.,TRBJ1-1,TGCGCCAGCAGCTTGGGGACACACGGAGGGGACACTGAAGCTTTCTTT,CASSLGTHGGDTEAFF
.,TRBV7-9,few,TRBJ1-1,TGTGCCAGCAGCTCAACAGGGTCGCGGACTGAAGCTTTCTTT,CASSSTGSRTEAFF
.,TRBV2,.,TRBJ1-2,TGTGCCAGCAGTGAGGCGGTGACCTATGGCTACACCTTC,CASSEAVTYGYTF
TRBD2,TRBV5-4,.,TRBJ2-1,TGTGCCAGCAGCCACGCGGGAGGTGCCTACAATGAGCAGTTCTTC,CASSHAGGAYNEQFF
TRBD1,TRBV4-1,.,TRBJ1-1,TGCGCCAGCAGCCATGTGGGACAGGGGAACACTGAAGCTTTCTTT,CASSHVGQGNTEAFF
TRBD2,TRBV6-5,.,TRBJ2-1,TGTGCCAGCAGTTCTCTCCCTAGCGGGAGGCGAGGTGAGCAGTTCTTC,CASSSLPSGRRGEQFF
TRBD1,TRBV30,.,TRBJ1-2,TGTGCCTGGGACAGGGCTTCCAACTATGGCTACACCTTC,CAWDRASNYGYTF
TRBD2,TRBV29-1,.,TRBJ2-7,TGCAGCGTTGCCGGGACTAGTCACTACGAGCAGTACTTC,CSVAGTSHYEQYF
TRBD1,TRBV2,.,TRBJ2-2,TGTGCCAGCAGAGGGACAGGGGACACCGGGGAGCTGTTTTTT,CASRGTGDTGELFF
TRBD2,TRBV5-1,.,TRBJ2-5,TGCGCCAGCAGCGGGGGGACTAGCGGGACTCAAGAGACCCAGTACTTC,CASSGGTSGTQETQYF
TRBD1,TRBV28,.,TRBJ2-6,TGTGCCAGCAGTTACACCGGGACAGGGGTAACTGGGGCCAACGTCCTGACTTTC,CASSYTGTGVTGANVLTF
TRBD2,TRBV10-3,.,TRBJ2-3,TGTGCCATCAGTGACACTAGCGGGACTACAGATACGCAGTATTTT,CAISDTSGTTDTQYF
.,TRBV15,.,TRBJ2-3,TGTGCCACCAGCCAAAAATGGGGCTCGGAGAGCACAGATACGCAGTATTTT,CATSQKWGSESTDTQYF
TRBD1,TRBV27,.,TRBJ2-7,TGTGCCAGCAGTTTAAGGGGGCAGGGTCTGTACGAGCAGTACTTC,CASSLRGQGLYEQYF
.,TRBV5-5,.,TRBJ1-2,TGTGCCAGCAGCTTCCGCCCAGACTATGGCTACACCTTC,CASSFRPDYGYTF
TRBD1,TRBV5-1,.,TRBJ1-2,TGCGCCAGCAGCTTGGACAGGGGGGACTATGGCTACACCTTC,CASSLDRGDYGYTF
TRBD1,TRBV6-5,.,TRBJ1-2,TGTGCCAGCAGGTATACAGGGGGCGCGGACTATGGCTACACCTTC,CASRYTGGADYGYTF
.,TRBV4-3,.,TRBJ1-1,TGCGCCAGCAGCCAAGAAGGGGTGAACACTGAAGCTTTCTTT,CASSQEGVNTEAFF
TRBD2,TRBV7-2,.,TRBJ2-3,TGTGCCAGCACCACGGGACTAGCGGGGGCCACAGATACGCAGTATTTT,CASTTGLAGATDTQYF
.,TRBV5-1,.,TRBJ1-2,TGCGCCAGCAGCCCGGGGCCAGGGGATGGCTACACCTTC,CASSPGPGDGYTF
.,TRBV10-3,.,TRBJ2-7,TGTGCCATCAGTGGGGGGCGGGCCAGAGGATACGAGCAGTACTTC,CAISGGRARGYEQYF